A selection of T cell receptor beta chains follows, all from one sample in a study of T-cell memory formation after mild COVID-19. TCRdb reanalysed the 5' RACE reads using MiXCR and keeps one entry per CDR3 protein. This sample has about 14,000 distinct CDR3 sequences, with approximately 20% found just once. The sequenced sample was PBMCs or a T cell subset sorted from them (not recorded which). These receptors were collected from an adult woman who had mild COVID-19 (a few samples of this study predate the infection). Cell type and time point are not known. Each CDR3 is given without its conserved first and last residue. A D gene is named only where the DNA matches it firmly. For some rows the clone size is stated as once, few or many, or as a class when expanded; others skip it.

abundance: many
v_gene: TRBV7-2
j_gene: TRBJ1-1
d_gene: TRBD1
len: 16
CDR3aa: ASSLEVGNTGAEAEAF

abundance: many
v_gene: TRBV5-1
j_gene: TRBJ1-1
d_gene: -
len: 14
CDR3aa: ASSLGRVGGNTEAF

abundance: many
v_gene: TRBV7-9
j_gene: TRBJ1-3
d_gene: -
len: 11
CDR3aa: AGGQDYLNTIY

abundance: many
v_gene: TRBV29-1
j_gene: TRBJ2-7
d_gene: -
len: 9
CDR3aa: SVERGTGEY

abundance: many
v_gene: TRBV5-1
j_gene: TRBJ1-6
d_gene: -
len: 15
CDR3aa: ASSLESQSSYNSPLH

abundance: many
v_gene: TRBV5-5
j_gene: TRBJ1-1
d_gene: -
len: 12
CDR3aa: ASSLERGDTEAF

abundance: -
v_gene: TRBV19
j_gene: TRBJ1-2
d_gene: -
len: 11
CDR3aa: ASSIDRNYGYT

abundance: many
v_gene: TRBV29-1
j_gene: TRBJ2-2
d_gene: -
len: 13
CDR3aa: SVAGTVANTGELF

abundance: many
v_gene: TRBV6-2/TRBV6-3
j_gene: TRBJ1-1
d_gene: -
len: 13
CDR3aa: ASSKKRQPPIEAF

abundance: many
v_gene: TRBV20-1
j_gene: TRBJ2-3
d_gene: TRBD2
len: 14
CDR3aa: SARGHTSGGSDTQY

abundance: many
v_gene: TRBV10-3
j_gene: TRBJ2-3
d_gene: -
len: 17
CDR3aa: AISEPTVRTTPNTDTQY

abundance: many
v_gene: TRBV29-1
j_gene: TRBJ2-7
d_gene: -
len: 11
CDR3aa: SVEVDTSYEQY

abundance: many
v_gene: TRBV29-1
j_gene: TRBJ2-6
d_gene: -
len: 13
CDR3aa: SVGTAQTGANVLT

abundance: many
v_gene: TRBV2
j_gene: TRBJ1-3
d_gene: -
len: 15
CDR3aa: ASSHETALLGGNTIY

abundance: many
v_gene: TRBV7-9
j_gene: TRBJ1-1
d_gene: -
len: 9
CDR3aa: ASSLTREAF

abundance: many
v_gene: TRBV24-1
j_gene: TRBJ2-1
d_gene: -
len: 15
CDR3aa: ATSDPRGPSPYNEQF

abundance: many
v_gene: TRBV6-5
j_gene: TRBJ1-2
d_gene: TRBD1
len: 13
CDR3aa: ASSPGTGVDYGYT

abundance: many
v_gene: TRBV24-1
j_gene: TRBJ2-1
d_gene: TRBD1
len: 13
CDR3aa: ATSPRDRDYNEQF

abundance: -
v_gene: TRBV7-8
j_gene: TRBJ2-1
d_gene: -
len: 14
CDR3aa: ASSLSGGDWGNEQF

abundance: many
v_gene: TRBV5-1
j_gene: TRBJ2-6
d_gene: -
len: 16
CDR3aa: ASSRSALGMSGANVLT

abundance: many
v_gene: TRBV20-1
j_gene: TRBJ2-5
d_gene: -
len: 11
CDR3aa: SASYRDQETQY

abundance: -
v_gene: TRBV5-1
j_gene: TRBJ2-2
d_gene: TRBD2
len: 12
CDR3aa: ASSGTSGAGELF

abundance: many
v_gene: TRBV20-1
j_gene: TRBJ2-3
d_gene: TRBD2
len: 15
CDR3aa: SASLASGRANPDTQY